This entry describes one TCR beta chain. One end of the junction is discordant with germline, which a read error may explain. A primer matching the constant region was used to make TCR beta cDNA from approximately 520 ng of total RNA. The TCR beta library was amplified through three nested multiplex PCR rounds in a modified ARM-PCR procedure. Amplification in the first two PCR rounds was performed using TRBV1-TRBV30 forward primers and a C-beta reverse primer for roughly 9 cycles each. TCRdb passed the multiplex PCR reads through MiXCR, listing each CDR3 protein once. The sample includes just under 55,000 distinct CDR3 sequences, about 80% of them seen just once. These data belong to a study of tumor-infiltrating lymphocytes in primary liver carcinoma. Whole-study context: Measuring about 4.2 to 11 cm across, the tumors were staged as T1-T3 N0M0.

The CDR3 is made up of 14 amino acids. The germline gives CDR1 MNHNY, CDR2 SVGAGI (reference sequence). From unsorted bulk tissue weighing about 17-30 mg, DNA and RNA were co-extracted. Primary liver carcinoma in the patients was surgically resected. The clonotype originates from a middle-aged man with primary liver carcinoma and hepatitis B virus infection. The sequenced sample was liver tumor tissue from sampling region 2. Subset reported: tumor region T2, inferior pole. V usage is TRBV6-6 and J usage is TRBJ2-5; maybe TRBD1 (6 bases). The CDR3 sequence is CACSYPPGEETQYF. Here the CDR3 DNA reads TGTGCCTGCAGTTACCCGCCAGGGGAAGAGACCCAGTACTTC.